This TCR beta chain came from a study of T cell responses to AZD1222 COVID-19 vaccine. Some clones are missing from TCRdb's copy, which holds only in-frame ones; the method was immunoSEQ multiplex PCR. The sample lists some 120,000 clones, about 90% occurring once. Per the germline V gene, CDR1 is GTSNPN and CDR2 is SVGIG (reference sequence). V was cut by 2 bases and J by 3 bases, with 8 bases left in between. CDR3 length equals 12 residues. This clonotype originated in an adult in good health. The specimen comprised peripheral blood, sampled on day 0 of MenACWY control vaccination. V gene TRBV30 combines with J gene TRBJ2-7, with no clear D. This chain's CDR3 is CAWSHGIYEQYF. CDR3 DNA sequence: TGTGCCTGGAGTCATGGGATCTACGAGCAGTACTTC.